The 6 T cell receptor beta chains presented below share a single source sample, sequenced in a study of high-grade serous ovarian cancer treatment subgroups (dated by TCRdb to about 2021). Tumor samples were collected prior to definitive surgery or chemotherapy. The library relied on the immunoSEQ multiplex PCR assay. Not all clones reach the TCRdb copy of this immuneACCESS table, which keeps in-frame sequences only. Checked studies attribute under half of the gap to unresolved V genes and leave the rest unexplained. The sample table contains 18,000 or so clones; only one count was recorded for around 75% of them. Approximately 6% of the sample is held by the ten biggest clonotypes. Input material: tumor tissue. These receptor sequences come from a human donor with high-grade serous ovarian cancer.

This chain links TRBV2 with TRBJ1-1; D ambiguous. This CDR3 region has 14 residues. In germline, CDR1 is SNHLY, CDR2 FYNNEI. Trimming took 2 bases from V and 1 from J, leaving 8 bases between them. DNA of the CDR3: TGTGCCAGCAGTGAAAGGCAAGAGAACACTGAAGCTTTCTTT. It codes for CASSERQENTEAFF. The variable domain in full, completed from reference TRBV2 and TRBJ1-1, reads EPEVTQTPSHQVTQMGQEVILRCVPISNHLYFYWYRQILGQKVEFLVSFYNNEISEKSEIFDDQFSVERPDGSNFTLKIRSTKLEDSAMYFCASSERQENTEAFFGQGTRLTVV.

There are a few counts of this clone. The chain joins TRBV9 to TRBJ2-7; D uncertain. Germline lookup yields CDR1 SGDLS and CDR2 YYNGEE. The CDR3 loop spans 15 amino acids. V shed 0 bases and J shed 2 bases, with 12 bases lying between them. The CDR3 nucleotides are TGTGCCAGCAGCGTAGAACGCCTACCCACCTACGAGCAGTACTTC. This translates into CASSVERLPTYEQYF.

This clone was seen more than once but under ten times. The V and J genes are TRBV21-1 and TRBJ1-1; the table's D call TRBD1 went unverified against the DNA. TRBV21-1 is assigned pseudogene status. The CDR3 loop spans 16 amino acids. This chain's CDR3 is CASSKDRWQTSTEAFF. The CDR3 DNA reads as TGTGCCAGCAGCAAAGATCGGTGGCAGACATCCACAGAAGCTTTCTTT.

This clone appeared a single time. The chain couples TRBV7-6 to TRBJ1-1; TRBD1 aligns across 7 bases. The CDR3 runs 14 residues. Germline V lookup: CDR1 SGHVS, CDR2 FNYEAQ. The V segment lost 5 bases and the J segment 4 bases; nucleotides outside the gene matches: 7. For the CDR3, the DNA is TGTGCCAGCAGCCCTCTACAGGGGACCACTGAAGCTTTCTTT. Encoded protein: CASSPLQGTTEAFF.

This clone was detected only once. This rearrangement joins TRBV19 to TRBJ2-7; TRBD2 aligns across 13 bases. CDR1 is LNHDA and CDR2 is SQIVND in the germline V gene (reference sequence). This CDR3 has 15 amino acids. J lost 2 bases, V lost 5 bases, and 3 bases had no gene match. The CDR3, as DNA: TGTGCCAGTAGTGCAGGGACTAGCGGGACCTACGAGCAGTACTTC. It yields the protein CASSAGTSGTYEQYF.

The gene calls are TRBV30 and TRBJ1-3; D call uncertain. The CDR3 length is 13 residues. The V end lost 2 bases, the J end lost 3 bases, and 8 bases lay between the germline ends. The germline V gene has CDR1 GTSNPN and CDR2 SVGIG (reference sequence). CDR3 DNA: TGTGCCTGGAGTCCCAGAAGTGGAAACACCATATATTTT. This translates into CAWSPRSGNTIYF.